This entry features one T cell receptor beta chain sequence. The target of this receptor is not known. It has no much larger one-base neighbor in the sample; base qualities were not kept. This specimen comes from a study of OX40 agonist ivuxolimab in advanced cancers. Regarding the study in general: The costimulatory receptor OX40 (CD134) was targeted by ivuxolimab, a fully human IgG2 agonistic monoclonal antibody. Intravenous ivuxolimab was administered to patients every 2 weeks at six dose levels: 0.01, 0.1, 0.3, 1.5, 3 and 10 mg/kg. Of the 50 to 55 patients in dose escalation, 19 had hepatocellular carcinoma, some 15 had melanoma, 9 had renal cell carcinoma and 9 had head and neck cancer. In the dose-escalation cohort, 82.7% of patients were male, and the mean age was approximately 60 years, with a range of about 23 to 90. Prior anti-PD-1, anti-PD-L1 or anti-CTLA-4 therapy was permitted, and checkpoint inhibitors had been received by roughly two fifths of dose-escalation patients. Partial responses were achieved by three dose-escalation patients, of whom one had hepatocellular carcinoma and two had cutaneous melanoma. Peripheral TCRbeta sequencing aimed to test whether ivuxolimab altered TCR sequence diversity and caused clonal T-cell expansion. The paper describes the monotherapy dose-escalation part (N of about 47 patients) of the phase I trial of ivuxolimab. Overall study outcomes, separate from this receptor: After ivuxolimab, expanded clones were on average more numerous among CD8+ T cells than among CD4+ T cells. At doses from 0.1 to 3.0 mg/kg, clonal expansion was seen in both CD4+ and CD8+ blood T cells between baseline and week 6. Low levels of normalized T-cell clonal expansion were also seen in some patients who did not respond. In partial responders in the 0.1-3.0 mg/kg groups, normalized peripheral clonal expansion was found to be among the lowest, especially among CD8+ T cells. Antigen specificity was not determined for the clonally expanded peripheral T cells.

The trial excluded patients who had a history of autoimmune disease or were on systemic immunosuppression. Peripheral blood for TCR sequencing was collected from all dose cohorts at baseline, on cycle 4 day 1, and on cycle 7 day 1. The samples were drawn from a first-in-human, open-label, multicenter phase I dose-escalation trial of ivuxolimab. Adults with locally advanced or metastatic melanoma, renal cell carcinoma, hepatocellular carcinoma or head and neck squamous cell carcinoma were enrolled in the trial. Before TCR sequencing, CD4+ T cells and CD8+ T cells were sorted from peripheral blood as separate populations. Genomic DNA was isolated from the sorted cells so that the TCRbeta CDR3 region could be sequenced. TCRbeta CDR3 regions were sequenced using the immunoSEQ Assay. TCRdb retrieved this table from immuneACCESS and kept in-frame rearrangements only. Not all clones are present; in checked studies, unresolved V genes account for under half, and no reason is known for the remainder. For this sample the table gives roughly 48,000 clones, of which around 84% were detected only once. The ten biggest clones cover roughly 9.6% of the sample.

From a lookup of the germline V gene, CDR1 and CDR2 are MDHEN and SYDVKM. From cysteine to phenylalanine, the CDR3 is 12 amino acids long. The sequence is cut down to CDR3 DNA, 36 bases in frame from base 1. V lost 8 bases and J lost 0 bases; the stretch between them is 5 bases long. The origin of this receptor is an adult with an advanced solid tumor such as melanoma, head and neck, liver or kidney cancer. This sequence uses TRBV28 and TRBJ1-3; confidence is insufficient to name the D gene. Here the sequenced sample was CD4+ or CD8+ T cells sorted from blood, taken in a trial of the OX40 agonist ivuxolimab. The CDR3 region: CASASSGNTIYF. The nucleotides read TGTGCCAGCGCAAGCTCTGGAAACACCATATATTTT.